One sample yielded the 8 T cell receptor beta chains listed below, sequenced in a study of blood T cell repertoires in COVID-19. Sequencing was performed with immunoSEQ multiplex PCR; in TCRdb, only in-frame clones are kept and a portion is missing. This table holds fewer than 110,000 clones, 85% found once. Sequenced material: peripheral blood. These receptor sequences come from a woman between 65 and 79 years old with active or convalescent COVID-19.

The chain links TRBV7-9 to TRBJ1-2; no firm D call. The CDR3 is 13 amino acids. The germline gives CDR1 SEHNR, CDR2 FQNEAQ (reference sequence). Trimming pared 5 bases from V and 8 bases from J, leaving 15 bases between. CDR3 DNA sequence: TGTGCCAGCAGCAACCTGGGAGTTAGCGGCTACACCTTC. This gives the protein CASSNLGVSGYTF.

The V call is TRBV18, the J call TRBJ2-1, with 11 bases fitting TRBD2. Germline assignment: CDR1 KGHSH and CDR2 LQKENI. V was pared by 3 bases and J by 0 bases, with 4 bases of the junction left unmatched. The CDR3 runs to 17 residues. The CDR3 DNA sequence: TGTGCCAGCTCACCTAGGACTAGCGGGTCCTCCTACAATGAGCAGTTCTTC. Translating it yields CASSPRTSGSSYNEQFF.

As for this clone: The same CDR3 arises from other DNA sequences in this sample as well. The chain joins TRBV5-1 to TRBJ2-5; weak D call: TRBD1 (6 bases). This CDR3 region has 15 residues. Germline V gene sequence: CDR1 SGHRS, CDR2 YFSETQ. V was trimmed by 0 bases and J by 2 bases, leaving 11 bases between them. CDR3 coding DNA: TGCGCCAGCAGCTTGGACAGGGTGGGGCAAGAGACCCAGTACTTC. Its translation is CASSLDRVGQETQYF.

The chain couples TRBV7-3 to TRBJ1-6; D not certain. The CDR3 is 13 amino acids. V shed 3 bases and J shed 10 bases, with 10 bases lying between them. Germline V gene lookup returns CDR1 SGHTA and CDR2 FQGTGA. CDR3 bases: TGTGCCAGCAGCTTCTGGGAGGACTCACCCCTCCACTTT. Protein product: CASSFWEDSPLHF.

Notes on this clone: Other nucleotide sequences in the sample specify the same CDR3. This chain connects TRBV19 to TRBJ1-1, with 8 bases aligning to TRBD1. The ends lost 2 bases at V and 4 bases at J; junction bases unmatched: 0. The CDR3 spans 13 residues. CDR1 is LNHDA, CDR2 SQIVND, per germline (reference sequence). The DNA for the CDR3 is TGTGCCAGTAGTATACAGGGGGCCACTGAAGCTTTCTTT. Translation gives CASSIQGATEAFF.

The CDR3 sequence: CASSEYTGSGYGYTF. Here the CDR3 DNA reads TGTGCCAGCAGCGAATATACAGGGTCCGGCTATGGCTACACCTTC. This sequence joins TRBV6-2 or TRBV6-3 and TRBJ1-2; D might be TRBD1 (6 bases). There are 15 residues in the CDR3. The V gene's germline CDR1 is MNHEY and CDR2 SVGEGT. V was trimmed by 6 bases and J by 4 bases, leaving 18 bases between them.

The CDR3 region has the DNA TGTGCCAGCAGCAAAGATGCAGACATGAACACTGAAGCTTTCTTT. Translating gives CASSKDADMNTEAFF. The V gene is TRBV21-1, the J gene TRBJ1-1; the DNA was not used to check the table's D call, TRBD1. TRBV21-1 is a pseudogene. The CDR3 is 15 amino acids.

J is TRBJ1-1 and V is TRBV30, with D possibly TRBD1 on 5 matching bases. The CDR3 spans 12 residues. Germline-derived CDR1 and CDR2 are GTSNPN and SVGIG (reference sequence). Trimming removed 1 base from V and 11 bases from J, with 14 bases in between. The DNA for the CDR3 is TGTGCCTGGAGTGCGGGGGGAAGTGGGGCTTTCTTT. Amino acid sequence: CAWSAGGSGAFF.